The rows below give T cell receptor beta chains drawn from one sample of a study of memory CD4+ T cells and cytomegalovirus serostatus. Sequenced by immunoSEQ multiplex PCR; TCRdb stores in-frame clones only, minus some. The table records 30,000 to 40,000 clones, roughly 78% of them present only once. The specimen was memory CD4+ T cells from blood. The receptors come from an adult in good health and CMV-seropositive. Each CDR3 is given with its conserved first and last residue. A D gene is named only where the DNA matches it firmly. Not all rows give a size; the values are once, few, many and, for expanded clones, a class.

TRBV10-1	.	TRBJ2-7	TRBD1	15	CASSESPGGPYEQYF	TGCGCCAGCAGTGAGTCCCCAGGGGGCCCCTACGAGCAGTACTTC
TRBV19	.	TRBJ2-3	TRBD2	15	CASRQAGGGADTQYF	TGTGCCAGTAGACAAGCGGGGGGGGGCGCAGATACGCAGTATTTT
TRBV19	.	TRBJ1-2	.	17	CASSNPYRRGRVYGYTF	TGTGCCAGTAGTAACCCCTACCGTCGGGGGCGAGTCTATGGCTACACCTTC
TRBV29-1	.	TRBJ2-5	.	12	CSVVSGLETQYF	TGCAGCGTTGTTTCGGGATTGGAGACCCAGTACTTC
TRBV5-1	.	TRBJ2-7	TRBD1	14	CASTDTGGSYEQYF	TGCGCCAGCACGGACACAGGGGGTTCCTACGAGCAGTACTTC
TRBV6-1	.	TRBJ1-6	.	16	CASSEGLSSYNSPLHF	TGTGCCAGCAGTGAAGGGTTGAGCTCCTATAATTCACCCCTCCACTTT
TRBV6-1	.	TRBJ2-7	.	14	CASGEAGSTYEQYF	TGTGCCAGCGGTGAAGCGGGTTCTACGTACGAGCAGTACTTC
TRBV7-3	once	TRBJ1-1	.	13	CASSSTWNTEAFF	TGTGCCAGCAGTTCTACCTGGAACACTGAAGCTTTCTTT
TRBV7-2	.	TRBJ2-3	TRBD1	16	CASSLTGGWEKGTQYF	TGTGCCAGCAGCCTAACAGGGGGCTGGGAAAAAGGTACGCAGTATTTT
TRBV4-3	.	TRBJ2-3	.	17	CASSQERGMGDPDTQYF	TGCGCCAGCAGCCAAGAGAGGGGGATGGGGGATCCAGATACGCAGTATTTT
TRBV7-6	.	TRBJ1-3	.	12	CASSEPENTIYF	TGTGCCAGCAGCGAGCCGGAAAACACCATATATTTT
TRBV7-2	few	TRBJ2-2	TRBD2	15	CASSLELAGIGELFF	TGTGCCAGCAGCTTAGAACTAGCGGGAATCGGGGAGCTGTTTTTT
TRBV7-6	.	TRBJ1-1	.	16	CASSHPGRGLNTEAFF	TGTGCCAGCAGCCATCCGGGGAGGGGCCTGAACACTGAAGCTTTCTTT
TRBV4-2	.	TRBJ2-3	TRBD2	18	CASSQVLAGGRQTDTQYF	TGTGCCAGCAGCCAAGTTCTAGCGGGGGGGCGTCAAACAGATACGCAGTATTTT
TRBV27	.	TRBJ1-2	TRBD1	14	CASSFGTGGRGYTF	TGTGCCAGCAGTTTTGGGACAGGGGGCCGTGGCTACACCTTC
TRBV27	once	TRBJ2-1	TRBD2	23	CASKKPGLAGGFPTSSSYNEQFF	TGTGCCAGCAAGAAACCGGGACTAGCGGGAGGGTTCCCCACCTCAAGCTCCTACAATGAGCAGTTCTTC
TRBV28	.	TRBJ1-5	.	13	CASSSLRVAPQHF	TGTGCCAGCAGTTCTCTCAGGGTCGCCCCCCAGCATTTT
TRBV7-2	.	TRBJ1-2	.	12	CASSLAVYGYTF	TGTGCCAGCAGCTTGGCGGTCTATGGCTACACCTTC
TRBV7-6	once	TRBJ2-3	.	16	CASSSFFYKDSDTQYF	TGTGCCAGCAGCTCGTTTTTCTATAAGGATTCAGATACGCAGTATTTT
TRBV2	.	TRBJ2-1	TRBD1	13	CASNPGQRNEQFF	TGTGCCAGCAATCCGGGACAGAGGAATGAGCAGTTCTTC
TRBV28	.	TRBJ2-5	.	13	CASSFGVVETQYF	TGTGCCAGCAGTTTCGGGGTCGTAGAGACCCAGTACTTC
TRBV4-2	.	TRBJ1-6	TRBD1	16	CASSQTGTGYNSPLHF	TGTGCCAGCAGCCAAACCGGGACAGGGTATAATTCACCCCTCCACTTT
TRBV7-6	.	TRBJ2-2	.	15	CASSPWPGSGGELFF	TGTGCCAGCAGCCCCTGGCCAGGGAGCGGCGGGGAGCTGTTTTTT
TRBV5-4	.	TRBJ2-7	.	16	CASSLEAGAYSYEQYF	TGTGCCAGCAGCTTGGAGGCGGGGGCCTACTCCTACGAGCAGTACTTC
TRBV7-2	.	TRBJ1-4	TRBD1	14	CASSLDRVGEKLFF	TGTGCCAGCAGCTTGGACAGGGTGGGTGAAAAACTGTTTTTT
TRBV7-6	.	TRBJ2-7	TRBD1	13	CASSLDRGREQYF	TGTGCCAGCAGCCTAGACAGGGGACGGGAGCAGTACTTC
TRBV6-1	.	TRBJ2-3	TRBD2	15	CASRRERFIEDTQYF	TGTGCCAGCAGGCGGGAGCGTTTTATCGAGGATACGCAGTATTTT
TRBV6-1	.	TRBJ2-1	TRBD1	14	CASNGQGSYNEQFF	TGTGCCAGCAATGGACAGGGGTCCTACAATGAGCAGTTCTTC
TRBV2	.	TRBJ2-1	.	15	CASSKQGSGYNEQFF	TGTGCCAGCAGTAAACAGGGATCGGGCTACAATGAGCAGTTCTTC
TRBV5-6	.	TRBJ2-1	.	13	CASSLGPLNEQFF	TGTGCCAGCAGCTTAGGACCGCTCAATGAGCAGTTCTTC
TRBV5-6	.	TRBJ2-1	.	12	CASSLAGYEQFF	TGTGCCAGCAGCTTGGCCGGGTATGAGCAGTTCTTC
TRBV7-9	.	TRBJ2-7	.	13	CASSLRKGLKQYF	TGTGCCAGCAGCTTACGTAAGGGACTGAAGCAGTACTTC
TRBV5-1	medium-sized	TRBJ2-1	.	14	CASSRYEGYNEQFF	TGCGCCAGCAGCCGATACGAGGGGTACAATGAGCAGTTCTTC
TRBV9	.	TRBJ2-7	.	14	CASSVGQVGWEQYF	TGTGCCAGCAGCGTAGGTCAGGTTGGATGGGAGCAGTACTTC
TRBV5-5	.	TRBJ2-1	.	15	CASSQTAPSYNEQFF	TGTGCCAGCAGCCAAACGGCGCCGAGCTACAATGAGCAGTTCTTC
TRBV6-5	.	TRBJ2-5	.	14	CASRDGGSQETQYF	TGTGCCAGTCGGGACGGAGGGTCCCAAGAGACCCAGTACTTC
TRBV2	.	TRBJ2-3	TRBD2	15	CASRPGLAGTDTQYF	TGTGCCAGCAGGCCGGGACTAGCGGGAACAGATACGCAGTATTTT
TRBV4-1	.	TRBJ2-2	TRBD2	16	CASSLGLAGVPGELFF	TGCGCCAGCAGCCTGGGACTAGCGGGAGTGCCCGGGGAGCTGTTTTTT
TRBV19	.	TRBJ2-2	.	11	CASMEGGELFF	TGTGCCAGTATGGAGGGCGGGGAGCTGTTTTTT
TRBV6-5	.	TRBJ2-7	.	13	CASSPSKTYEQYF	TGTGCCAGCAGTCCGTCCAAAACCTACGAGCAGTACTTC
TRBV4-1	.	TRBJ1-2	TRBD1	15	CASSQDGTGDYGYTF	TGCGCCAGCAGCCAAGATGGGACAGGGGACTATGGCTACACCTTC
TRBV28	.	TRBJ2-1	TRBD2	16	CASSLVAGGGWDEQFF	TGTGCCAGCAGTTTAGTTGCGGGAGGGGGTTGGGATGAGCAGTTCTTC
TRBV10-3	.	TRBJ2-5	.	12	CATAGYQETQYF	TGTGCCACCGCAGGGTACCAAGAGACCCAGTACTTC
TRBV10-1	once	TRBJ2-1	.	14	CASRSPGGNNEQFF	TGCGCCAGCAGGTCCCCCGGAGGTAACAATGAGCAGTTCTTC
TRBV7-3	.	TRBJ2-1	TRBD1	14	CASSTGQGGNEQFF	TGTGCCAGCAGCACGGGACAGGGGGGAAATGAGCAGTTCTTC
TRBV4-1	.	TRBJ1-1	.	16	CASSPGWTSMNTEAFF	TGCGCCAGCAGCCCAGGGTGGACCAGTATGAACACTGAAGCTTTCTTT
TRBV7-9	.	TRBJ2-3	.	11	CASSFTDTQYF	TGTGCCAGCAGCTTTACAGATACGCAGTATTTT
TRBV19	.	TRBJ1-6	.	14	CATAASSYNSPLHF	TGTGCCACCGCAGCGAGCTCCTATAATTCACCCCTCCACTTT
TRBV27	.	TRBJ1-5	.	14	CASSSLGGREPQHF	TGTGCCAGCAGTTCCCTAGGGGGAAGGGAGCCCCAGCATTTT
TRBV6-6	.	TRBJ1-2	.	13	CAITKDRGSGYTF	TGTGCCATCACTAAGGACAGAGGATCTGGCTACACCTTC
TRBV11-1	.	TRBJ2-1	.	12	CASTSVLNEQFF	TGTGCCAGCACCTCAGTTCTGAATGAGCAGTTCTTC
TRBV4-1	.	TRBJ2-3	.	16	CASSQEKGRGTDTQYF	TGCGCCAGCAGCCAAGAGAAAGGGAGGGGGACAGATACGCAGTATTTT
TRBV5-1	.	TRBJ2-5	TRBD2	13	CASNGLAGETQYF	TGCGCCAGCAACGGGCTAGCGGGGGAGACCCAGTACTTC